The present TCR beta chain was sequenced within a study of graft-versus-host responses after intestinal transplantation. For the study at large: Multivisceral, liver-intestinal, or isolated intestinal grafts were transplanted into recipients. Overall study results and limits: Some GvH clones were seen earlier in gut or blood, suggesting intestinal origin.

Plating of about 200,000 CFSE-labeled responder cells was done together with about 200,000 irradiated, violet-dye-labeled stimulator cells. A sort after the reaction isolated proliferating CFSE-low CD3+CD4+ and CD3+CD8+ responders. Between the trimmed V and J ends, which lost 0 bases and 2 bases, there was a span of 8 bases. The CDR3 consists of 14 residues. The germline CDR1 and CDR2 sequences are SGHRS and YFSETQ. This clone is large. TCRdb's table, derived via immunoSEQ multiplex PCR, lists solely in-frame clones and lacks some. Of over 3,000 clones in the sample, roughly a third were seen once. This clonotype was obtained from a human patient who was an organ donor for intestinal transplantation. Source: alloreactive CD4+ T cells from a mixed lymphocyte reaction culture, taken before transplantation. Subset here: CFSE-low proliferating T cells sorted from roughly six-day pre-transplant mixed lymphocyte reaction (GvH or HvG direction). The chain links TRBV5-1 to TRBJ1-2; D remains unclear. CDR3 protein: CASSLDTVNYGYTF. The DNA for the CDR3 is TGCGCCAGCAGCTTGGATACGGTGAACTATGGCTACACCTTC.